This TCR beta chain was recovered during a study of a mutant IDH1 vaccine in newly diagnosed glioma. Study context: Eight vaccinations were given in weeks 1, 3, 5, 7, 11, 15, 19 and 23. A roughly 62% male, roughly 40% female split and a mean age of around 37 years characterized treated patients.

Method: immunoSEQ multiplex PCR; TCRdb's copy keeps in-frame clones and lacks some. The sample contains 34,000 or so clones, approximately 78% of which appear only once. Turning to this clone: The antigen is unknown.

The time point denotes: week 11, during vaccination. Each dose of the vaccine consisted of 300 ug of mutant IDH1 20-mer peptide, with topical imiquimod. CDR3 length equals 14 residues. V was pared by 0 bases and J by 4 bases, with 11 bases between. CDR1 SGHKS and CDR2 YYEKEE come from the germline V gene (reference sequence). The sequencing used PBMCs, collected from a glioma patient whose treatment included an IDH1 peptide vaccine. The rearrangement uses TRBV5-5 and TRBJ2-7, with D possibly TRBD1 on 5 matching bases. The receptor was isolated from a man younger than 45 with glioma. CDR3 DNA sequence: TGTGCCAGCAGCTTGGCCCCCAGGGCTTACGAGCAGTACTTC. Translation: CASSLAPRAYEQYF.